Following are 12 T cell receptor beta chains from one sample sequenced in a study of blood T cells in healthy people across ages. A sample-barcoded 5' primer and a J-beta primer mix were used in a second PCR of roughly 7 to 11 cycles. TCRdb used MiXCR to reprocess the 5' RACE reads, holding one entry per CDR3 protein. This table has 1,100,000 or so distinct CDR3 sequences, around 45% appearing once. The sample comprised blood. The receptors derive from an older woman in good health.

Only one count was recorded for this clonotype. The chain couples TRBV7-9 to TRBJ2-1; 11 bases are shared with TRBD2. V lost 4 bases to trimming and J lost 8 bases; unmatched junction nucleotides: 10. CDR1 is SEHNR and CDR2 is FQNEAQ in the germline V gene (reference sequence). This CDR3 region has 16 residues. The CDR3 DNA is TGTGCCAGCAGCTCACCCCTAGCGGGAGGAGGCGATGAGCAGTTCTTC. It translates to CASSSPLAGGGDEQFF.

This chain links TRBV19 with TRBJ2-7, with D uncertain. The germline V gene encodes CDR1 LNHDA and CDR2 SQIVND (reference sequence). The CDR3 sequence is 11 residues long. V lost 11 bases and J 2 bases, leaving 10 bases between the germline ends. The CDR3 nucleotides read TGTGCCCCGCCGGGTACCTACGAGCAGTACTTC. This gives the protein CAPPGTYEQYF.

The gene calls are TRBV6-1 and TRBJ2-1; 10 nucleotides match TRBD2. CDR1 and CDR2 (germline): MNHNS, SASEGT. This CDR3 contains 18 residues. J was trimmed by 7 bases and V by 6 bases; bases with no gene match: 18. CDR3 nucleotide sequence: TGTGCCAGCAGCCGAAGAGCGGGGCGACGAGCGGGAGGGAATGAGCAGTTCTTC. This encodes CASSRRAGRRAGGNEQFF.

This clonotype was detected a few times. J is TRBJ2-3 and V is TRBV9, with D possibly TRBD2 on 6 matching bases. This CDR3 comprises 15 residues. The V end lost 2 bases, the J end lost 5 bases, and 15 bases lay between the germline ends. The V gene's germline CDR1 is SGDLS and CDR2 YYNGEE. CDR3 residues: CASSVGGRRLDTQYF. The CDR3 DNA follows: TGTGCCAGCAGCGTCGGAGGGAGGAGGTTAGATACGCAGTATTTT.

The chain joins TRBV20-1 to TRBJ2-5, with 9 bases that match TRBD2. V shed 1 base, J shed 11 bases, and the junction held 11 bases outside the gene matches. This CDR3 is built from 14 residues. Germline V lookup: CDR1 DFQATT, CDR2 SNEGSKA (reference sequence). CDR3 in amino acids: CSARGFGTSNEQYF. The CDR3 region has the DNA TGCAGTGCTAGAGGCTTCGGGACTAGCAATGAGCAGTACTTC.

The rearrangement uses TRBV10-3 and TRBJ2-5; 9 bases align to TRBD1. The CDR3 length is 16 residues. The junction had 11 bases not matched to a gene; V was cut back by 5 bases and J by 4 bases. Germline loops: CDR1 ENHRY, CDR2 SYGVKD. Here the CDR3 reads CAISHSPGQGLETQYF. Here the CDR3 DNA reads TGTGCCATCAGTCACTCGCCGGGACAGGGTCTAGAGACCCAGTACTTC.

This chain connects TRBV19 to TRBJ1-1; maybe TRBD1 (5 bases). The CDR3 covers 15 residues. With 3 bases removed from V and 0 bases from J, the gap between germline ends came to 11 bases. CDR1 and CDR2 (germline): LNHDA, SQIVND (reference sequence). CDR3 residues: CASSIGTNMNTEAFF. For the CDR3, the DNA is TGTGCCAGTAGTATCGGGACTAACATGAACACTGAAGCTTTCTTT.

The chain carries TRBV29-1 and TRBJ2-6; 9 nucleotides match TRBD1. The germline CDR1 and CDR2 sequences are SQVTM and ANQGSEA. V lost 5 bases, J lost 2 bases, and 1 base stayed unmatched. This CDR3 region has 14 residues. In DNA, the CDR3 is TGCAGCGTTTGGACAGGGGCTGGGGCCAACGTCCTGACTTTC. Its translation: CSVWTGAGANVLTF.

The chain carries TRBV20-1 and TRBJ1-5; D is possibly TRBD1 (5 bases). The CDR3 totals 15 residues. Germline CDR1 and CDR2: DFQATT and SNEGSKA (reference sequence). The germline V and J ends were trimmed by 3 bases and 3 bases, with 15 bases remaining between them. CDR3 sequence (DNA): TGCAGTGCTAGCCCCGGGACCGCGATCAATCAGCCCCAGCATTTT. Translated: CSASPGTAINQPQHF.

The chain employs TRBV6-2 or TRBV6-3 and TRBJ2-7; no firm D call. With 2 bases removed from V and 3 bases from J, the gap between germline ends came to 5 bases. This CDR3 region has 12 residues. Germline V gives CDR1 MNHEY, CDR2 SVGEGT. CDR3 residues: CASSYPNYEQYF. The CDR3 DNA sequence: TGTGCCAGCAGTTACCCGAACTACGAGCAGTACTTC.

The J gene is TRBJ2-1, the V gene TRBV7-7; D is perhaps TRBD1 (5 bases). The germline CDR1 and CDR2 sequences are SSHAT and FNYEAQ (reference sequence). This CDR3 is 17 amino acids long. The V end lost 5 bases, the J end lost 4 bases, and 21 bases lay between the germline ends. The CDR3 DNA follows: TGTGCCAGCAGCCGAGCTCCAGGGCTAGTACGGTACAATGAGCAGTTCTTC. Its protein product is CASSRAPGLVRYNEQFF.

The chain combines TRBV20-1 with TRBJ2-5; TRBD2 aligns across 7 bases. The V segment lost 2 bases and the J segment 7 bases; nucleotides outside the gene matches: 7. CDR1 and CDR2 from the germline V gene are DFQATT and SNEGSKA (reference sequence). The CDR3 sequence is 13 residues long. CDR3 coding DNA: TGCAGTGCTAGAACCGGACTAGTAGGGACCCAGTACTTC. It yields the protein CSARTGLVGTQYF.